The rows below give T cell receptor beta chains drawn from one sample of a study of CD8 T cells in Susac syndrome. TCRdb reprocessed the immunoSEQ multiplex PCR reads with MiXCR, giving one entry per CDR3 protein. The repertoire holds roughly 130,000 distinct CDR3 sequences, around 94% seen once, with 0.25% to 0.3% in the top ten. The sequencing input was CD8+ T cells from PBMCs. These receptors came from a human donor with Susac syndrome. The CDR3 runs from the conserved cysteine through the conserved F or W. Fields, in order: V gene, CDR3 length, J gene, clone size, D gene, CDR3 protein, CDR3 DNA. D genes are given only for firm matches. Size is stated for part of the rows, as once, few or many counts, or as a class when the clone is expanded.

TRBV7-9	14	TRBJ2-1	-	TRBD2	CASRGTSGAGEQFF	TGTGCCAGCAGGGGGACTAGCGGGGCGGGTGAGCAGTTCTTC
TRBV29-1	13	TRBJ2-5	-	-	CSARGRNQETQYF	TGCAGCGCTCGAGGACGGAACCAAGAGACCCAGTACTTC
TRBV9	13	TRBJ2-2	-	-	CASGDQSTGELFF	TGTGCCAGCGGTGATCAATCGACCGGGGAGCTGTTTTTT
TRBV4-3	13	TRBJ2-1	-	-	CASSQDRTYEQFF	TGCGCCAGCAGCCAAGATCGAACCTATGAGCAGTTCTTC
TRBV4-1	14	TRBJ1-1	once	-	CASSQIAVNTEAFF	TGCGCCAGCAGCCAAATCGCGGTGAACACTGAAGCTTTCTTT
TRBV21-1	9	TRBJ2-1	once	-	CASSKTQFF	TGTGCCAGCAGCAAAACCCAGTTCTTC
TRBV13	16	TRBJ2-7	-	TRBD2	CASSPLTSGGAGEQYF	TGTGCCAGCAGCCCCCTCACTAGCGGGGGGGCCGGTGAGCAGTACTTC
TRBV4-2	14	TRBJ2-5	-	-	CANSQDGAGETQYF	TGTGCCAACAGCCAAGACGGGGCAGGGGAGACCCAGTACTTC
TRBV2	14	TRBJ2-1	-	-	CASSETKGIDEQFF	TGTGCCAGCAGTGAAACCAAGGGTATAGATGAGCAGTTCTTC
TRBV9	17	TRBJ1-3	-	TRBD1	CASSVGGQATSGNTIYF	TGTGCCAGCAGCGTAGGAGGACAGGCGACCTCTGGAAACACCATATATTTT
TRBV13	16	TRBJ2-5	-	TRBD2	CASSSRTSGEQETQYF	TGTGCCAGCAGCTCCCGGACTAGCGGGGAACAAGAGACCCAGTACTTC
TRBV6-5	10	TRBJ1-2	-	-	CASFGDGYTF	TGTGCCAGCTTCGGGGATGGCTACACCTTC
TRBV7-9	16	TRBJ1-1	-	-	CASSTHGEGSNTEAFF	TGTGCCAGCAGCACCCACGGCGAGGGATCGAACACTGAAGCTTTCTTT